One T cell receptor beta chain is described in this entry. Its matching antigen is unknown. Naive CD45RA+ and memory CD45RA-negative subsets were split from CD4+ cells. The data belong to a study of shared clonotypes between healthy human individuals. Whole-study results and caveats: Only blood samples were collected, and tissue repertoires likely differ.

This table comes from immunoSEQ multiplex PCR, and its TCRdb copy is limited to in-frame clones, with some not included. The sample lists about 1.4 million clones; around 97% were seen once. The receptor was isolated from a man aged 30 to 39 in good health. Sequences were obtained from naive CD4+ T cells sorted from blood. Subset of the sample: CD45RA+ positively selected.

CDR3 residues: CASSSRDLRYNEQFF. In nucleotides, the CDR3 is TGTGCCAGCAGCTCCCGGGACCTTCGCTACAATGAGCAGTTCTTC. This chain connects TRBV7-9 to TRBJ2-1, with D perhaps given as TRBD1 or TRBD2 (5 bases each). Looked up from germline, CDR1 is SEHNR and CDR2 is FQNEAQ (reference sequence). The CDR3 runs to 15 residues. The V end was cut by 4 bases, the J end by 3 bases, with 13 bases between. The full variable domain, with the rest looked up from reference TRBV7-9 and TRBJ2-1, is DTGVSQNPRHKITKRGQNVTFRCDPISEHNRLYWYRQTLGQGPEFLTYFQNEAQLEKSRLLSDRFSAERPKGSFSTLEIQRTEQGDSAMYLCASSSRDLRYNEQFFGPGTRLTVL.